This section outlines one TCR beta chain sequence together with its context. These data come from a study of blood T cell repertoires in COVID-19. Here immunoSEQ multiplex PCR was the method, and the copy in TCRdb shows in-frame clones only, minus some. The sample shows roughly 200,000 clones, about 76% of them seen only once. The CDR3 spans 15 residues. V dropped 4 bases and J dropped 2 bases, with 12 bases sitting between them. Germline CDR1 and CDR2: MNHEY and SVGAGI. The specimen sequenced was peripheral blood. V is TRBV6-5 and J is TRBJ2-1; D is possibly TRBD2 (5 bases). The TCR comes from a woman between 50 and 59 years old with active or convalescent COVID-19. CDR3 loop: CASSSGSWAYNEQFF. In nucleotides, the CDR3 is TGTGCCAGCAGTTCGGGGTCCTGGGCCTACAATGAGCAGTTCTTC.